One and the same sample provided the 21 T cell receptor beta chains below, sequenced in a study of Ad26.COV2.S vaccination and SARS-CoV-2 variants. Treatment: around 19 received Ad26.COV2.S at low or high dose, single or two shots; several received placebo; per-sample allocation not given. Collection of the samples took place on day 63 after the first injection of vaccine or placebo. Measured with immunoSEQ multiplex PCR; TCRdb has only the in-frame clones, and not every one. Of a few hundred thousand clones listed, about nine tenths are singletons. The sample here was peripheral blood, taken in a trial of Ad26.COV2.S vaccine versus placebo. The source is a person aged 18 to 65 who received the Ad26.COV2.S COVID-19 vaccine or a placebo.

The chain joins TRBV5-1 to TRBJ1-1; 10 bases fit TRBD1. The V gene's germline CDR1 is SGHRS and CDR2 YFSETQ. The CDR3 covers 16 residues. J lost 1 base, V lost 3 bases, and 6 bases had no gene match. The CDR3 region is CASSSGQGDRNTEAFF. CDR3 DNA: TGCGCCAGCAGCTCCGGACAGGGGGACCGGAACACTGAAGCTTTCTTT. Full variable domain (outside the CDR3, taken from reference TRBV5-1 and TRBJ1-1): KAGVTQTPRYLIKTRGQQVTLSCSPISGHRSVSWYQQTPGQGLQFLFEYFSETQRNKGNFPGRFSGRQFSNSRSEMNVSTLELGDSALYLCASSSGQGDRNTEAFFGQGTRLTVV.

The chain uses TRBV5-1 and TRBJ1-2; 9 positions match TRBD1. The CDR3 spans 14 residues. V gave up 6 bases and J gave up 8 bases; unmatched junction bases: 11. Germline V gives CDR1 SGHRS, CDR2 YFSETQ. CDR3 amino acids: CASTFGGQGFGYTF. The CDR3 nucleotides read TGCGCCAGCACCTTCGGGGGACAGGGTTTCGGCTACACCTTC.

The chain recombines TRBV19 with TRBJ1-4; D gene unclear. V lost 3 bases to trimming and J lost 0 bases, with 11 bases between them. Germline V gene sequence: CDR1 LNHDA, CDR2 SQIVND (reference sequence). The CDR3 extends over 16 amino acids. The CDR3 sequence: CASSIPVIATNEKLFF. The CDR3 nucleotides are TGTGCCAGTAGTATTCCTGTCATCGCAACTAATGAAAAACTGTTTTTT.

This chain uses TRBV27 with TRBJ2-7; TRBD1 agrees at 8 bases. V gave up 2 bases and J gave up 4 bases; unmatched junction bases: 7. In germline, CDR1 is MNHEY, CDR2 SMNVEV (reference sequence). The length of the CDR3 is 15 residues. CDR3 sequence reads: CASSLNGQGPYEQYF. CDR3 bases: TGTGCCAGCAGTTTAAATGGACAGGGTCCTTACGAGCAGTACTTC.

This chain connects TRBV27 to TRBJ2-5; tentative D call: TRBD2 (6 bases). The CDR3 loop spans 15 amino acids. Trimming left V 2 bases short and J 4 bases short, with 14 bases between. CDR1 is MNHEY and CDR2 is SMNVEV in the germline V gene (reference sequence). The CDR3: CASSLRWGVGETQYF. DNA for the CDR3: TGTGCCAGCAGTTTACGGTGGGGGGTCGGAGAGACCCAGTACTTC.

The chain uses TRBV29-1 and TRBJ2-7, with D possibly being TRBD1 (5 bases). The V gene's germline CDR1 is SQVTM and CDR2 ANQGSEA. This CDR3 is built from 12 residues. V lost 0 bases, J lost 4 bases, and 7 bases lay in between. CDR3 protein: CSVEDAGYEQYF. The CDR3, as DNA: TGCAGCGTTGAAGATGCAGGGTACGAGCAGTACTTC.

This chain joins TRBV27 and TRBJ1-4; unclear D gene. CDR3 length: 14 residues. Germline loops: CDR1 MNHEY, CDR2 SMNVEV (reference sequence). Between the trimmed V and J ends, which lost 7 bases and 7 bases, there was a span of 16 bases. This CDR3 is CASTGRVEGEKLFF. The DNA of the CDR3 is TGTGCCAGCACCGGGAGGGTAGAGGGTGAAAAACTGTTTTTT.

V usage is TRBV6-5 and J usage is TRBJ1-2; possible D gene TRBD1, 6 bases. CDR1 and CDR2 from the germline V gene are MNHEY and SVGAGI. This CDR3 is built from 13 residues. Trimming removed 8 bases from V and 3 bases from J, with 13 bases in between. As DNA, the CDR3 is TGTGCCAGCCACCGGACAGAATACTATGGCTACACCTTC. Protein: CASHRTEYYGYTF.

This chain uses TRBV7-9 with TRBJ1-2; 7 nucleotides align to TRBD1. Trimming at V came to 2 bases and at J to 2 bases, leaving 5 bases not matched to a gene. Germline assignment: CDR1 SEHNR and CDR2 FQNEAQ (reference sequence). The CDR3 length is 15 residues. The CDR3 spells CASSLRTGGNYGYTF. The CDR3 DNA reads TGTGCCAGCAGCTTACGGACAGGAGGAAACTATGGCTACACCTTC.

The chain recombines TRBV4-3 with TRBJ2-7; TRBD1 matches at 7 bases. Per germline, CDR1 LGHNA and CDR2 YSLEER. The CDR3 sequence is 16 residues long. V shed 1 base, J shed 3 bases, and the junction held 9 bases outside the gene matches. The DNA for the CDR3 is TGCGCCAGCAGCCAAGGGATGACAGGGAGTGACTACGAGCAGTACTTC. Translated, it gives CASSQGMTGSDYEQYF.

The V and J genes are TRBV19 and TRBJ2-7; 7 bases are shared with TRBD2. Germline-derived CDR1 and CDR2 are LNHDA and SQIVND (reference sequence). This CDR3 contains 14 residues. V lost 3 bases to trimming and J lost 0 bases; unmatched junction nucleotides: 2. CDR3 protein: CASSMGGSSYEQYF. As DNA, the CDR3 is TGTGCCAGTAGTATGGGGGGGAGCTCCTACGAGCAGTACTTC.

CDR3 nucleotide sequence: TGTGCCACCAGTGAAGGACAGGGGAACGGGGAGACCCAGTACTTC. The encoded protein is CATSEGQGNGETQYF. The gene calls are TRBV24-1 and TRBJ2-5; 9 bases fit TRBD1. The germline V gene encodes CDR1 KGHDR and CDR2 SFDVKD. After removal of 4 bases from V and 5 bases from J, the junction contained 7 bases not matched to a gene. The CDR3 is 15 amino acids.

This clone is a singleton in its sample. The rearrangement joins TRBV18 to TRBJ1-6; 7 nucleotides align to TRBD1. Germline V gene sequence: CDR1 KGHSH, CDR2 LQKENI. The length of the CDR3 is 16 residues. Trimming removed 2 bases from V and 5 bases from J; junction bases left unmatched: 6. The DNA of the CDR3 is TGTGCCAGCTCACCAGACAGGGTCCTCAATAATTCACCCCTCCACTTT. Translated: CASSPDRVLNNSPLHF.

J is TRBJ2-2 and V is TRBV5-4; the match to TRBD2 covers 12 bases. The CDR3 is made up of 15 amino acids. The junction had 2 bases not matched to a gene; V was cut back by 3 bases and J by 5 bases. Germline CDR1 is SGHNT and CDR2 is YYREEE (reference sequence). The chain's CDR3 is CASSYGLAGTGELFF. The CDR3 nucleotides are TGTGCCAGCAGCTATGGACTAGCGGGAACCGGGGAGCTGTTTTTT.

The CDR3 loop reads CASSQDLLGEAHSPLHF. The CDR3 DNA reads as TGTGCCAGCAGCCAAGATCTTTTAGGGGAGGCCCATTCACCCCTCCACTTT. The rearrangement links TRBV14 to TRBJ1-6, with D perhaps matching TRBD1 (5 bases). The CDR3 runs to 17 residues. V was pared by 0 bases and J by 8 bases, with 17 bases between. Germline assignment: CDR1 SGHDN and CDR2 FVKESK. Filled out from reference TRBV14 and TRBJ1-6, the complete variable domain reads EAGVTQFPSHSVIEKGQTVTLRCDPISGHDNLYWYRRVMGKEIKFLLHFVKESKQDESGMPNNRFLAERTGGTYSTLKVQPAELEDSGVYFCASSQDLLGEAHSPLHFGNGTRLTVT.

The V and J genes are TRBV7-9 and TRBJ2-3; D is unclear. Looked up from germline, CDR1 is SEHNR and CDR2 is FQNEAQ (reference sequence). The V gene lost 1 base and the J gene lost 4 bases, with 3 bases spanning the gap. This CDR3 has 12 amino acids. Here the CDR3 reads CASSLDADTQYF. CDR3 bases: TGTGCCAGCAGCTTAGATGCAGATACGCAGTATTTT.

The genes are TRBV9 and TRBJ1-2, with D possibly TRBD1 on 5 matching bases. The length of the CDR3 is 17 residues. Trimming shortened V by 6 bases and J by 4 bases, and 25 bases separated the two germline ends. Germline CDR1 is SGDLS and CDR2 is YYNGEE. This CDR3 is CASNDRAGAGNAYGYTF. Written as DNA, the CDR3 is TGTGCCAGCAACGATAGAGCCGGGGCAGGGAATGCCTATGGCTACACCTTC.

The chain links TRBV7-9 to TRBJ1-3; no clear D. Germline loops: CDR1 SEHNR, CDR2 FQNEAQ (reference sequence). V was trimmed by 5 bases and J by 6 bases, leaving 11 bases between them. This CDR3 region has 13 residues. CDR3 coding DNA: TGTGCCAGCAGCCCCCGACCCAAAAACACCATATATTTT. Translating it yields CASSPRPKNTIYF.

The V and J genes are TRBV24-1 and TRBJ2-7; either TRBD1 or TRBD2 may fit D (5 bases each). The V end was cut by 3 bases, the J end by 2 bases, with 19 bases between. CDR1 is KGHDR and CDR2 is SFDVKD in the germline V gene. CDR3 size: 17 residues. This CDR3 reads CATSDDRAGTTTYEQYF. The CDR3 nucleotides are TGTGCCACCAGTGATGACCGGGCTGGGACGACGACCTACGAGCAGTACTTC.

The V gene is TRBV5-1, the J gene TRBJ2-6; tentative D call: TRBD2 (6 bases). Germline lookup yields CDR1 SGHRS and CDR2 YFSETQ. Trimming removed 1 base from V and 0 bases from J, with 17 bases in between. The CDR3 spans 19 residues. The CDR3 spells CASSLTGPRESSGANVLTF. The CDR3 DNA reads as TGCGCCAGCAGCTTGACCGGCCCCCGGGAGTCCTCTGGGGCCAACGTCCTGACTTTC. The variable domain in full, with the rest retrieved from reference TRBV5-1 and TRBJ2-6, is KAGVTQTPRYLIKTRGQQVTLSCSPISGHRSVSWYQQTPGQGLQFLFEYFSETQRNKGNFPGRFSGRQFSNSRSEMNVSTLELGDSALYLCASSLTGPRESSGANVLTFGAGSRLTVL.

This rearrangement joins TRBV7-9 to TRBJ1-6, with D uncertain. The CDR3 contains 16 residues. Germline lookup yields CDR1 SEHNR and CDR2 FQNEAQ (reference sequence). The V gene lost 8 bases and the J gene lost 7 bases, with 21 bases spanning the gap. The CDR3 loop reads CASGRRVGDRNSPLHF. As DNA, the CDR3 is TGTGCCAGCGGACGCCGAGTTGGGGATCGGAATTCACCCCTCCACTTT.